Shown below are 19 T cell receptor beta chains from a single sample sequenced in a study of CD8+CD57+ T cells in acquired aplastic anemia. All patients picked for sequencing had shown, by flow cytometry, an expansion of CD8+CD57+ cells. Genomic DNA constituted the template upon which TCR beta VDJ and CDR3 profiling was performed. TCRdb passed the reads through MiXCR, listing each CDR3 protein once. Found here are hundreds of thousands of distinct CDR3 sequences, 56% of them singletons; the top ten hold 1% to 1.5%. Sequenced: sorted CD4+, CD8+, or CD8+CD57+ T cells (not recorded which) from PBMCs. Receptors originate from a human donor with aplastic anemia.

About this clonotype: The junction does not match germline at one end; this may be a read error. This chain connects TRBV7-6 to TRBJ1-5; 7 bases fit TRBD1. The CDR3 has 15 amino acids. In germline, CDR1 is SGHVS, CDR2 FNYEAQ. CDR3 coding DNA: TGTGCCGGCAGCTTAACGGCAGGGGGTGGTCAGCCCCAGCATTTT. The encoded protein is CAGSLTAGGGQPQHF.

The genes are TRBV7-8 and TRBJ2-3, with D tentatively TRBD2 (5 bases). Germline loops: CDR1 SGHVS, CDR2 FQNEAQ. This CDR3 comprises 15 residues. Trimming cost V 1 base and J 2 bases, with 10 bases left between them. CDR3 residues: CASSLDGGFTDTQYF. In DNA form, the CDR3 reads TGTGCCAGCAGCTTAGACGGCGGGTTCACAGATACGCAGTATTTT.

This clonotype has only one observation. The chain employs TRBV7-2 and TRBJ2-7, with TRBD2 matching 8 bases. The better agreement between TRBJ2-1 and the DNA end casts doubt on the J call. CDR3 length equals 18 residues. Germline V CDR1 and CDR2: SGHTA, FQGNSA. The chain's CDR3 is CASSHQSFRGGHHNEQFF. CDR3 nucleotide sequence: TGTGCCAGCAGCCATCAGTCGTTTCGGGGGGGCCACCACAATGAGCAGTTCTTC.

The chain has TRBV20-1 and TRBJ2-2, with 8 bases matching TRBD1. Germline trimming cut 1 base from V and 3 bases from J; bases unmatched to any gene: 4. The CDR3 totals 15 residues. Germline CDR1 and CDR2: DFQATT and SNEGSKA (reference sequence). The CDR3 spells CSARGRDRYTGELFF. Here the CDR3 DNA reads TGCAGTGCTAGAGGAAGGGACAGGTACACCGGGGAGCTGTTTTTT.

There are a few counts of this clonotype. The rearrangement uses TRBV20-1 and TRBJ2-5, with 12 bases that match TRBD2. CDR3 size: 14 residues. V gave up 6 bases and J gave up 5 bases; unmatched junction bases: 7. The germline gives CDR1 DFQATT, CDR2 SNEGSKA (reference sequence). CDR3 DNA sequence: TGCAGTGCAAAGACTAGCGGGAGAGGGGAGACCCAGTACTTC. Translation: CSAKTSGRGETQYF.

In its sample, this clonotype was seen many times. The chain combines TRBV11-3 with TRBJ2-1, with a weak D call TRBD1 (6 bases). CDR3 length: 17 residues. Deletions cut 1 base from V and 2 bases from J, with 15 bases between. Germline assignment: CDR1 SGHNT and CDR2 YENEEA. This CDR3 is CASSLGLTAGAYNEQFF. The CDR3, as DNA: TGTGCCAGCAGCTTAGGGTTGACAGCAGGGGCCTACAATGAGCAGTTCTTC.

The chain combines TRBV10-3 with TRBJ2-6; D is ambiguous. V dropped 3 bases and J dropped 0 bases, with 15 bases sitting between them. From germline, CDR1 is ENHRY and CDR2 SYGVKD. The CDR3 spans 18 residues. The CDR3 sequence is CAISDYGRLSSGANVLTF. The CDR3 nucleotides read TGTGCCATCAGTGACTATGGCAGATTAAGCTCTGGGGCCAACGTCCTGACTTTC.

The CDR3 region has the DNA TGCAGCGTTCGACTAGCCGGATATGAGCAGTTCTTC. It translates to CSVRLAGYEQFF. The chain uses TRBV29-1 and TRBJ2-1; 7 nucleotides agree with TRBD2. Losses at the gene ends were 5 bases for V and 8 bases for J; bases not matched to a gene: 6. The CDR3 covers 12 residues. The germline V gene has CDR1 SQVTM and CDR2 ANQGSEA.

The chain is built from TRBV29-1 and TRBJ2-1; 9 positions agree with TRBD2. Germline trimming cut 7 bases from V and 8 bases from J; bases unmatched to any gene: 18. The CDR3 spans 16 residues. Germline V gives CDR1 SQVTM, CDR2 ANQGSEA. The CDR3 DNA reads as TGCAGCGCCAAAGGGTGGGCTAGCGGGGCCCGCCATGAGCAGTTCTTC. This codes for CSAKGWASGARHEQFF.

This clonotype was seen more than once but under ten times. The chain is built from TRBV2 and TRBJ1-1; possible D gene TRBD1, 6 bases. The CDR3 is 15 residues long. V lost 0 bases, J lost 4 bases, and 12 bases lay in between. CDR1 and CDR2 (germline): SNHLY, FYNNEI. CDR3 nucleotides: TGTGCCAGCAGTGAAGCACAGGGAATGGGCACTGAAGCTTTCTTT. Translated: CASSEAQGMGTEAFF.

J is TRBJ1-4 and V is TRBV7-6; D is undetermined. This CDR3 comprises 14 residues. Between the trimmed V and J ends, which lost 6 bases and 7 bases, there was a span of 15 bases. CDR1 SGHVS and CDR2 FNYEAQ come from the germline V gene. The CDR3 nucleotides read TGTGCCAGCAGTTTTGGAGGGTTCGGTGAAAAACTGTTTTTT. Translated: CASSFGGFGEKLFF.

The V and J genes are TRBV7-3 and TRBJ2-2, with a weak D call TRBD1 (5 bases). This CDR3 spans 15 amino acids. V lost 2 bases and J lost 1, with 8 bases in between. CDR1 and CDR2 from the germline V gene are SGHTA and FQGTGA. The DNA of the CDR3 is TGTGCCAGCAGCTTATGGACACAGAACACCGGGGAGCTGTTTTTT. This sequence encodes CASSLWTQNTGELFF.

V and J are TRBV10-3 and TRBJ1-6, with D perhaps TRBD1 (5 bases). Trimming shortened V by 8 bases and J by 5 bases, and 16 bases separated the two germline ends. Germline CDR1 ENHRY, CDR2 SYGVKD. The CDR3 is 15 amino acids. CDR3 loop: CAIGTGTEDNSPLHF. DNA for the CDR3: TGTGCCATCGGGACCGGGACCGAAGATAATTCACCCCTCCACTTT.

In its sample, this clonotype was seen many times. CDR3 region: CASSPTMGQRIKWANTGELFF. DNA for the CDR3: TGTGCCAGCAGCCCAACGATGGGACAGAGAATTAAATGGGCGAACACCGGGGAGCTGTTTTTT. This rearrangement joins TRBV7-9 to TRBJ2-2, with 7 bases lining up with TRBD1. Unmatched junction bases numbered 21, after V lost 5 bases and J lost 0 bases. The V gene's germline CDR1 is SEHNR and CDR2 FQNEAQ (reference sequence). The CDR3 length is 21 residues.

This clonotype was seen ten or more times. The chain combines TRBV3-1 with TRBJ2-1; TRBD2 matches at 9 bases. Germline V CDR1 and CDR2: LGHDT, YNNKEL (reference sequence). The CDR3 runs 15 residues. The V gene end was trimmed by 4 bases and the J gene end by 4 bases; junction bases not matched to a gene: 5. The CDR3 loop is CASSPTSGHYNEQFF. The CDR3 bases are TGTGCCAGCAGCCCCACTAGCGGGCATTACAATGAGCAGTTCTTC.

The chain joins TRBV18 to TRBJ1-6; 7 positions match TRBD1. The ends lost 3 bases at V and 9 bases at J; junction bases unmatched: 8. CDR3 length equals 15 residues. CDR1 is KGHSH and CDR2 is LQKENI in the germline V gene. For the CDR3, the DNA is TGTGCCAGCTCACCGCCTACAGGGGTGACTTCACCCCTCCACTTT. Amino acids: CASSPPTGVTSPLHF.

At least ten counts were recorded for this clonotype. This chain uses TRBV15 with TRBJ1-3; tentative D call: TRBD1 (5 bases). V was clipped by 5 bases and J by 4 bases, with 12 bases between them. This CDR3 has 14 amino acids. Germline V lookup: CDR1 LNHNV, CDR2 YYDKDF (reference sequence). The CDR3 is CATSGHGFGNTIYF. Written as DNA, the CDR3 is TGTGCCACCAGCGGACACGGCTTCGGAAACACCATATATTTT.

The rearrangement joins TRBV7-9 to TRBJ2-7, with D perhaps being TRBD1 or TRBD2 (6 bases each). The J call may be in error: the DNA end matches TRBJ2-5 better. CDR1 is SEHNR, CDR2 FQNEAQ, per germline (reference sequence). CDR3 length: 16 amino acids. CDR3 region: CASSLNGGDRGETQYF. The CDR3 nucleotides are TGTGCCAGCAGCTTAAACGGGGGCGATAGGGGAGAGACCCAGTACTTC.

The chain carries TRBV7-9 and TRBJ2-7; TRBD1 might be the D (5 bases). The CDR3 loop spans 15 amino acids. Germline V gene lookup returns CDR1 SEHNR and CDR2 FQNEAQ (reference sequence). V was trimmed by 6 bases and J by 5 bases, leaving 20 bases between them. CDR3 sequence (DNA): TGTGCCAGCAGTTCACTCGACAGTCTGACTGACGAGCAGTACTTC. This gives the protein CASSSLDSLTDEQYF.